These 32 T cell receptor beta chains came from one sample sequenced in a study of shared clonotypes between healthy human individuals. Repertoires were generated with immunoSEQ multiplex PCR, while TCRdb's copy carries only in-frame clones and drops some. This sample has about 480,000 clones, with over 75% found just once. The sequenced sample consisted of PBMCs. These receptors were taken from a woman in her forties in good health. Some clones in this sample may be carry-over from other donors' samples.

The chain links TRBV2 to TRBJ2-1, with TRBD1 matching over 11 bases. This CDR3 is built from 14 residues. With V trimmed by 7 bases and J by 6 bases, 5 bases remained unmatched. Per germline, CDR1 SNHLY and CDR2 FYNNEI. The CDR3 loop reads CASNRDRGTNEQFF. The CDR3 DNA sequence: TGTGCCAGCAACCGGGACAGGGGGACCAATGAGCAGTTCTTC.

Notes on this clone: The sample holds other DNA sequences that translate to the same CDR3. This rearrangement joins TRBV11-2 to TRBJ1-2, with D possibly TRBD1 on 6 matching bases. Germline CDR1 and CDR2: SGHAT and FQNNGV. This CDR3 region has 14 residues. The V end was cut by 6 bases, the J end by 2 bases, with 13 bases between. The CDR3 loop is CASRSDRANYGYTF. The CDR3 DNA reads as TGTGCCAGCAGATCGGACAGAGCGAACTATGGCTACACCTTC.

The chain couples TRBV4-1 to TRBJ2-1, with 9 bases matching TRBD1. Germline V gene data show CDR1 as MGHRA and CDR2 as YSYEKL. The CDR3 sequence is 16 residues long. V lost 0 bases and J lost 4; bases outside the gene matches: 4. CDR3 nucleotides: TGCGCCAGCAGCCAAGAAAGACAGGGGGGGTACAATGAGCAGTTCTTC. Its protein is CASSQERQGGYNEQFF.

In its sample, this clone was seen a few times. The rearrangement uses TRBV4-3 and TRBJ2-1; 7 bases align to TRBD2. CDR1 is LGHNA, CDR2 YSLEER, per germline. This CDR3 has 16 amino acids. Germline trimming cut 1 base from V and 4 bases from J; bases unmatched to any gene: 7. In DNA form, the CDR3 reads TGCGCCAGCAGCCAAGCTGGACTAGAGGGGTACAATGAGCAGTTCTTC. This codes for CASSQAGLEGYNEQFF.

The genes are TRBV7-7 and TRBJ2-5; D gene unclear. The germline V gene has CDR1 SSHAT and CDR2 FNYEAQ (reference sequence). CDR3 length: 14 amino acids. With 3 bases removed from V and 0 bases from J, the gap between germline ends came to 8 bases. The CDR3 coding sequence is TGTGCCAGCAGCTTGTTGGGGAACCAAGAGACCCAGTACTTC. Amino acid sequence: CASSLLGNQETQYF.

The chain employs TRBV7-8 and TRBJ1-2; D perhaps matches TRBD1 (5 bases). Looked up from germline, CDR1 is SGHVS and CDR2 is FQNEAQ. The length of the CDR3 is 14 residues. Trimming removed 1 base at V and 6 bases at J, with 12 bases between. The CDR3 protein is CASSLEGGVHGYTF. CDR3 coding DNA: TGTGCCAGCAGCTTAGAAGGAGGGGTTCATGGCTACACCTTC.

The rearrangement links TRBV9 to TRBJ2-7, with TRBD2 identical over 7 bases. This CDR3 comprises 16 residues. CDR1 SGDLS and CDR2 YYNGEE come from the germline V gene. V shed 5 bases and J 0 bases; nucleotides not matched to a gene: 11. CDR3: CASSRDEGGYSYEQYF. CDR3 nucleotide sequence: TGTGCCAGCAGTAGGGACGAGGGAGGGTACTCCTACGAGCAGTACTTC.

The rearrangement joins TRBV15 to TRBJ2-5; D is perhaps TRBD1 (5 bases). CDR3 length: 14 amino acids. V was shortened by 1 base and J by 5 bases, with 11 bases between the two germline ends. The V gene's germline CDR1 is LNHNV and CDR2 YYDKDF (reference sequence). The CDR3 sequence: CATSRGEGAETQYF. As DNA, the CDR3 is TGTGCCACCAGCAGAGGGGAAGGGGCGGAGACCCAGTACTTC.

This chain connects TRBV29-1 to TRBJ2-3; 7 bases map to TRBD2. This CDR3 region has 15 residues. In germline, CDR1 is SQVTM, CDR2 ANQGSEA. V gave up 2 bases and J gave up 2 bases; unmatched junction bases: 7. This CDR3 is CSVESPAGITDTQYF. In DNA, the CDR3 is TGCAGCGTTGAATCGCCAGCGGGGATCACAGATACGCAGTATTTT.

The chain carries TRBV7-9 and TRBJ2-3, with 8 bases identical to TRBD2. CDR3 length: 15 residues. V dropped 6 bases and J dropped 1; count of bases not matched to a gene: 6. Per germline, CDR1 SEHNR and CDR2 FQNEAQ (reference sequence). The CDR3 DNA is TGTGCCAGCAGTTTCGGACTAGCCCGCACAGATACGCAGTATTTT. Amino acids: CASSFGLARTDTQYF.

The CDR3 loop reads CASLDTFNQPQHF. Here the CDR3 DNA reads TGTGCCAGCCTGGACACGTTTAATCAGCCCCAGCATTTT. V and J are TRBV28 and TRBJ1-5; D may be TRBD1 (5 bases). The CDR3 spans 13 residues. Per the germline V gene, CDR1 is MDHEN and CDR2 is SYDVKM. Trimming cost V 8 bases and J 4 bases, with 12 bases left between them. The full variable domain, with the rest looked up from reference TRBV28 and TRBJ1-5, is DVKVTQSSRYLVKRTGEKVFLECVQDMDHENMFWYRQDPGLGLRLIYFSYDVKMKEKGDIPEGYSVSREKKERFSLILESASTNQTSMYLCASLDTFNQPQHFGDGTRLSIL.

The chain links TRBV2 to TRBJ2-1; TRBD2 aligns across 10 bases. Per germline, CDR1 SNHLY and CDR2 FYNNEI. With V trimmed by 8 bases and J by 3 bases, 16 bases remained unmatched. This CDR3 region has 18 residues. The CDR3 protein is CASGETQLAGGFYNEQFF. Here the CDR3 DNA reads TGTGCCAGCGGGGAAACCCAGTTAGCGGGAGGTTTCTACAATGAGCAGTTCTTC.

The chain uses TRBV7-9 and TRBJ2-7; tentatively, D is TRBD1 (6 bases). V dropped 5 bases and J dropped 2 bases, with 10 bases sitting between them. The CDR3 extends over 13 amino acids. Germline CDR1 SEHNR, CDR2 FQNEAQ (reference sequence). The CDR3 nucleotides read TGTGCCAGCAGCCAGGGGAGCGCCTACGAGCAGTACTTC. It codes for CASSQGSAYEQYF.

The chain links TRBV14 to TRBJ1-2; 8 bases fit TRBD1. Germline CDR1 is SGHDN and CDR2 is FVKESK. The CDR3 is 14 amino acids. Losses at the gene ends were 4 bases for V and 4 bases for J; bases not matched to a gene: 5. CDR3 sequence reads: CASSPRDRIYGYTF. CDR3 coding DNA: TGTGCCAGCAGCCCCCGGGACAGGATCTATGGCTACACCTTC. Combining the CDR3 with reference TRBV14 and TRBJ1-2 gives the whole variable domain EAGVTQFPSHSVIEKGQTVTLRCDPISGHDNLYWYRRVMGKEIKFLLHFVKESKQDESGMPNNRFLAERTGGTYSTLKVQPAELEDSGVYFCASSPRDRIYGYTFGSGTRLTVV.

CDR3 amino acids: CASSPAGTGLYEQYF. DNA for the CDR3: TGTGCCAGCAGTCCTGCCGGGACAGGGCTATACGAGCAGTACTTC. The rearrangement joins TRBV28 to TRBJ2-7; 9 positions agree with TRBD1. There are 15 residues in the CDR3. In germline, CDR1 is MDHEN, CDR2 SYDVKM. V lost 5 bases to trimming and J lost 4 bases; unmatched junction nucleotides: 9.

This chain joins TRBV7-3 and TRBJ2-7; D might be TRBD2 (6 bases). The germline gives CDR1 SGHTA, CDR2 FQGTGA. There are 14 residues in the CDR3. V lost 1 base and J lost 3, with 10 bases in between. CDR3 sequence: CASSLRGVYYEQYF. The CDR3 DNA follows: TGTGCCAGCAGCTTAAGGGGGGTTTACTACGAGCAGTACTTC.

J is TRBJ2-7 and V is TRBV28; 12 positions match TRBD1. Germline V gene lookup returns CDR1 MDHEN and CDR2 SYDVKM. The length of the CDR3 is 16 residues. V was clipped by 5 bases and J by 0 bases; unmatched bases: 5. CDR3 loop: CASSVMGQGASYEQYF. The CDR3 region has the DNA TGTGCCAGCAGTGTTATGGGACAGGGGGCCTCCTACGAGCAGTACTTC.

The V gene is TRBV28, the J gene TRBJ2-1, with D maybe TRBD1 (5 bases). Germline V lookup: CDR1 MDHEN, CDR2 SYDVKM. Trimming took 6 bases from V and 4 from J, leaving 19 bases between them. The length of the CDR3 is 16 residues. The CDR3, as DNA: TGTGCCAGCAGACCGGGTGGGGTGGCAGGGTACAATGAGCAGTTCTTC. It is translated as CASRPGGVAGYNEQFF.

This clone was seen once. The V and J genes are TRBV5-1 and TRBJ2-3; no clear D gene. The V end lost 0 bases, the J end lost 4 bases, and 6 bases lay between the germline ends. This CDR3 comprises 13 residues. Germline-derived CDR1 and CDR2 are SGHRS and YFSETQ. The CDR3 nucleotides are TGCGCCAGCAGCTTGGAGAGAGCAGATACGCAGTATTTT. As protein: CASSLERADTQYF.

This clone came up a few times. The chain couples TRBV5-1 to TRBJ2-1; D not certain. CDR1 and CDR2 from the germline V gene are SGHRS and YFSETQ. With 1 base removed from V and 6 bases from J, the gap between germline ends came to 8 bases. The CDR3 sequence is 13 residues long. CDR3 amino acids: CASSLIPTNEQFF. As DNA, the CDR3 is TGCGCCAGCAGCTTGATACCTACCAATGAGCAGTTCTTC.

J is TRBJ2-3 and V is TRBV27; D remains ambiguous. The germline gives CDR1 MNHEY, CDR2 SMNVEV (reference sequence). V gave up 5 bases and J gave up 2 bases, with 17 bases separating them. The length of the CDR3 is 16 residues. The CDR3 region is CASSPQPRAYTDTQYF. The CDR3 nucleotides are TGTGCCAGCAGTCCACAGCCTAGGGCGTACACAGATACGCAGTATTTT.

This clone was picked up a small number of times. The rearrangement joins TRBV5-1 to TRBJ2-2; tentatively, D is TRBD1 (5 bases). Trimming shortened V by 4 bases and J by 4 bases, and 23 bases separated the two germline ends. Looked up from germline, CDR1 is SGHRS and CDR2 is YFSETQ. The CDR3 contains 18 residues. The CDR3 DNA sequence: TGCGCCAGCAGCCCCACGACACCCACCCCAGGGTTCACCGGGGAGCTGTTTTTT. It codes for CASSPTTPTPGFTGELFF.

This clone was detected only a few times. The chain has TRBV6-5 and TRBJ2-1; 7 bases are shared with TRBD1. The ends lost 6 bases at V and 7 bases at J; junction bases unmatched: 9. This CDR3 is built from 14 residues. Germline V gene data show CDR1 as MNHEY and CDR2 as SVGAGI. The CDR3 nucleotides read TGTGCCAGCAGACCGACAGGGAGTAGGAATGAGCAGTTCTTC. The encoded protein is CASRPTGSRNEQFF.

The chain recombines TRBV5-1 with TRBJ2-5, with 9 positions matching TRBD1. Per the germline V gene, CDR1 is SGHRS and CDR2 is YFSETQ. V was pared by 0 bases and J by 4 bases, with 4 bases of the junction left unmatched. The CDR3 runs 15 residues. The CDR3 DNA sequence: TGCGCCAGCAGCTTGGCCGGGACAGGGAGAGAGACCCAGTACTTC. This translates into CASSLAGTGRETQYF.

V and J are TRBV29-1 and TRBJ2-1, with D unclear. Deletions cut 6 bases from V and 6 bases from J, with 15 bases between. Per germline, CDR1 SQVTM and CDR2 ANQGSEA. CDR3 length: 13 residues. The DNA of the CDR3 is TGCAGCGTAGAGAGGACGGTTTCCAATGAGCAGTTCTTC. Translating it yields CSVERTVSNEQFF.

The rearrangement links TRBV28 to TRBJ2-3; 9 bases agree with TRBD2. The CDR3 extends over 17 amino acids. Germline CDR1 is MDHEN and CDR2 is SYDVKM. With 7 bases clipped from V and 3 bases from J, the junction kept 14 bases outside the gene matches. For the CDR3, the DNA is TGTGCCAGCACCCCCCGGAAGCCTAGCGGGAAGACAGATACGCAGTATTTT. This codes for CASTPRKPSGKTDTQYF.

This chain uses TRBV6-6 with TRBJ2-7; D gene unclear. The CDR3 totals 14 residues. With 7 bases removed from V and 3 bases from J, the gap between germline ends came to 16 bases. Germline lookup yields CDR1 MNHNY and CDR2 SVGAGI (reference sequence). CDR3 nucleotide sequence: TGTGCCAGCAACCCGACGGCCAGGAACTACGAGCAGTACTTC. Protein: CASNPTARNYEQYF.

The V call is TRBV14, the J call TRBJ2-3, with TRBD2 identical over 9 bases. Germline V CDR1 and CDR2: SGHDN, FVKESK. V dropped 4 bases and J dropped 2; count of bases not matched to a gene: 7. CDR3 length equals 16 residues. The CDR3 protein is CASSPLLAGITDTQYF. CDR3 DNA sequence: TGTGCCAGCAGCCCCTTGCTAGCGGGAATCACAGATACGCAGTATTTT.

The chain employs TRBV27 and TRBJ2-1; TRBD2 aligns across 12 bases. The CDR3 extends over 15 amino acids. CDR1 is MNHEY, CDR2 SMNVEV, per germline (reference sequence). The V segment lost 3 bases and the J segment 10 bases; nucleotides outside the gene matches: 7. CDR3: CASSLRLAGVGEQFF. The CDR3 DNA follows: TGTGCCAGCAGTTTGAGACTAGCGGGAGTAGGAGAGCAGTTCTTC.

The gene calls are TRBV27 and TRBJ2-7, with 8 bases aligning to TRBD2. CDR1 MNHEY and CDR2 SMNVEV come from the germline V gene (reference sequence). V lost 0 bases and J lost 4; bases outside the gene matches: 5. The CDR3 spans 15 residues. The CDR3 nucleotides are TGTGCCAGCAGTTTATCGGCCAGCGGGGGTTACGAGCAGTACTTC. The encoded protein is CASSLSASGGYEQYF.

Concerning this clone itself: Other DNA sequences of this sample code for an identical CDR3. The chain carries TRBV30 and TRBJ2-2; no firm D call. There are 13 residues in the CDR3. The V gene's germline CDR1 is GTSNPN and CDR2 SVGIG (reference sequence). The V and J ends lost 0 bases and 4 bases respectively, with 6 bases between them. In DNA form, the CDR3 reads TGTGCCTGGAGTGTAAAGGGCACCGGGGAGCTGTTTTTT. This translates into CAWSVKGTGELFF. Looking up the rest from reference TRBV30 and TRBJ2-2 gives the full variable domain: SQTIHQWPATLVQPVGSPLSLECTVEGTSNPNLYWYRQAAGRGLQLLFYSVGIGQISSEVPQNLSASRPQDRQFILSSKKLLLSDSGFYLCAWSVKGTGELFFGEGSRLTVL.

This chain uses TRBV15 with TRBJ2-5, with 11 bases that match TRBD1. The V segment lost 2 bases and the J segment 3 bases; nucleotides outside the gene matches: 5. CDR3 length: 16 amino acids. The germline gives CDR1 LNHNV, CDR2 YYDKDF (reference sequence). CDR3 sequence: CATSRPGTGGEETQYF. The CDR3 bases are TGTGCCACCAGCAGACCAGGGACAGGGGGGGAAGAGACCCAGTACTTC.